This TCR beta chain was captured in a study of T cell repertoires in cytomegalovirus infection. Study in general: Well-studied HLA-B-restricted epitopes and recently identified HLA-C-restricted epitopes of CMV were both used in the study. CMV infection together with matching HLA type was indicated by public TCR beta signatures. Findings and caveats of the study: Cumulative frequency (of public TCR beta family members) identified carriers of CMV plus the relevant HLA. It was HLA-C-restricted CMV-specific TCR beta clonotypes that dominated the response ex vivo.

This clonotype was detected a few times. Its antigen remains unknown. TCRdb fed the reads into MiXCR, producing one record per CDR3 protein. The table lists about 360,000 distinct CDR3 sequences, about 35% of them singletons, with roughly 12% in the top ten. From germline, CDR1 is DFQATT and CDR2 SNEGSKA (reference sequence). V trimming: 4 bases; J trimming: 6 bases; junction bases outside the gene matches: 10. This CDR3 spans 15 amino acids. The receptor was isolated from a human donor in good health (CMV status not recorded). Some clones in this sample may be carry-over from other donors' samples. The starting material was cultured PBMCs, obtained from culture after CMV antigen stimulation. The gene calls are TRBV20-1 and TRBJ2-3; TRBD2 matches at 10 bases. CDR3 loop: CSATKREAGGDTQYF. CDR3 in DNA: TGCAGTGCTACAAAGCGGGAAGCGGGGGGGGATACGCAGTATTTT.